The 16 T cell receptor beta chains presented below share a single source sample, sequenced in a study of technical replicates of blood from a handful of donors. Method: immunoSEQ multiplex PCR; TCRdb's copy keeps in-frame clones and lacks some. The data contain 50,000 to 65,000 clones, under 90% of them singletons. The material sequenced was PBMCs. The receptor set was obtained from a human donor in good health. Some clones in this sample may be carry-over from other donors' samples.

V gene TRBV2 combines with J gene TRBJ2-3, with TRBD2 matching 8 bases. Germline V lookup: CDR1 SNHLY, CDR2 FYNNEI. This CDR3 is built from 15 residues. The V gene end was trimmed by 4 bases and the J gene end by 4 bases; junction bases not matched to a gene: 7. The CDR3 region has the DNA TGTGCCAGCAGTGGACTAGCGCGTATCGCAGATACGCAGTATTTT. Its translation: CASSGLARIADTQYF.

This chain joins TRBV6-5 and TRBJ1-4, with 9 positions matching TRBD1. CDR1 is MNHEY, CDR2 SVGAGI, per germline. With 0 bases clipped from V and 8 bases from J, the junction kept 4 bases outside the gene matches. CDR3 size: 15 residues. The CDR3 DNA reads TGTGCCAGCAGTTACTCCGGACAGGGGCTGGAAAAACTGTTTTTT. Residues: CASSYSGQGLEKLFF.

V and J are TRBV7-9 and TRBJ1-4; D gene unclear. The germline V and J ends were trimmed by 0 bases and 8 bases, with 13 bases remaining between them. This CDR3 is built from 15 residues. Per the germline V gene, CDR1 is SEHNR and CDR2 is FQNEAQ (reference sequence). In nucleotides, the CDR3 is TGTGCCAGCAGCTTAGCCTCGGATGGAGGGGAAAAACTGTTTTTT. This gives the protein CASSLASDGGEKLFF.

This clone was picked up a small number of times. The CDR3 spells CASSPARDRELFF. The DNA of the CDR3 is TGTGCCAGCTCACCAGCCAGGGATCGGGAGCTGTTTTTT. The chain recombines TRBV18 with TRBJ2-2; perhaps TRBD1 as D (5 bases). Looked up from germline, CDR1 is KGHSH and CDR2 is LQKENI. This CDR3 spans 13 amino acids. V lost 2 bases, J lost 9 bases, and 10 bases lay in between.

This chain joins TRBV30 and TRBJ2-2, with 9 bases lining up with TRBD1. V trimming: 0 bases; J trimming: 8 bases; junction bases outside the gene matches: 10. CDR1 and CDR2 (germline): GTSNPN, SVGIG (reference sequence). CDR3 length equals 16 residues. The CDR3 DNA is TGTGCCTGGAGTGTACCGGACAGGGGATTGAATGGGGAGCTGTTTTTT. Its protein product is CAWSVPDRGLNGELFF.

The chain joins TRBV5-1 to TRBJ1-1; 8 bases fit TRBD1. V trimming: 5 bases; J trimming: 7 bases; junction bases outside the gene matches: 7. The germline V gene encodes CDR1 SGHRS and CDR2 YFSETQ. The CDR3 totals 13 residues. The CDR3 nucleotides are TGCGCCAGCAGGGAACAGGGGGGAGATGAAGCTTTCTTT. Protein: CASREQGGDEAFF.

The chain has TRBV4-3 and TRBJ1-2; D call uncertain. Germline-derived CDR1 and CDR2 are LGHNA and YSLEER. Trimming removed 1 base from V and 3 bases from J, with 15 bases in between. This CDR3 has 16 amino acids. The CDR3 DNA is TGCGCCAGCAGCCAAGGATCTTGGGAGATCGACTATGGCTACACCTTC. Translation gives CASSQGSWEIDYGYTF.

This clone was found many times. The chain couples TRBV4-3 to TRBJ1-2; D gene ambiguous. The CDR3 sequence is 14 residues long. The V gene's germline CDR1 is LGHNA and CDR2 YSLEER. V was shortened by 4 bases and J by 4 bases, with 13 bases between the two germline ends. The CDR3 reads CASSPLGRAYGYTF. CDR3 bases: TGCGCCAGCAGCCCCTTGGGGAGGGCCTATGGCTACACCTTC.

The genes are TRBV7-8 and TRBJ2-3; D is perhaps TRBD2 (6 bases). Germline-derived CDR1 and CDR2 are SGHVS and FQNEAQ. The CDR3 runs to 16 residues. V shed 3 bases and J shed 8 bases, with 21 bases lying between them. CDR3 amino acids: CASSFPNRGSKGTQYF. CDR3 nucleotide sequence: TGTGCCAGCAGCTTCCCTAATCGGGGGAGCAAGGGTACGCAGTATTTT. The whole variable domain, filled in from reference TRBV7-8 and TRBJ2-3, reads GAGVSQSPRYKVAKRGQDVALRCDPISGHVSLFWYQQALGQGPEFLTYFQNEAQLDKSGLPSDRFFAERPEGSVSTLKIQRTQQEDSAVYLCASSFPNRGSKGTQYFGPGTRLTVL.

The rearrangement joins TRBV7-3 to TRBJ2-7; TRBD1 might be the D (5 bases). V was pared by 2 bases and J by 3 bases, with 14 bases between. The CDR3 consists of 15 residues. CDR1 is SGHTA, CDR2 FQGTGA, per germline. CDR3 region: CASSLYSGRDYEQYF. The CDR3 DNA is TGTGCCAGCAGCTTATATTCTGGCAGGGACTACGAGCAGTACTTC.

The CDR3 loop is CASSTETGGLRETQYF. CDR3 nucleotide sequence: TGTGCCAGCAGCACGGAGACAGGGGGCCTTCGAGAGACCCAGTACTTC. The chain employs TRBV5-6 and TRBJ2-5; TRBD1 matches 10 bases. The CDR3 consists of 16 residues. Germline loops: CDR1 SGHDT, CDR2 YYEEEE. J was trimmed by 4 bases and V by 4 bases; bases with no gene match: 10.

This clone came up a few times. This chain joins TRBV7-2 and TRBJ2-7, with 8 bases that match TRBD1. The CDR3 has 16 amino acids. Trimming took 2 bases from V and 6 from J; bases not matched to a gene: 12. In germline, CDR1 is SGHTA, CDR2 FQGNSA. The CDR3 protein is CASSLMLGQGEFEQYF. The CDR3 region has the DNA TGTGCCAGCAGCTTAATGTTAGGACAGGGAGAATTCGAGCAGTACTTC.

The chain uses TRBV4-3 and TRBJ2-7; D may be TRBD2 (6 bases). The CDR3 runs to 15 residues. The ends were cut back, 1 base at V and 3 bases at J, with 13 bases in the middle. CDR1 and CDR2 (germline): LGHNA, YSLEER. This CDR3 reads CASSQGRGPNYEQYF. Written as DNA, the CDR3 is TGCGCCAGCAGCCAAGGGAGGGGCCCCAACTACGAGCAGTACTTC.

This rearrangement joins TRBV5-6 to TRBJ1-2; possibly TRBD1 for D (6 bases). The germline gives CDR1 SGHDT, CDR2 YYEEEE. The length of the CDR3 is 14 residues. Trimming pared 0 bases from V and 1 base from J, leaving 7 bases between. The CDR3 sequence is CASSLAGVNYGYTF. As DNA, the CDR3 is TGTGCCAGCAGCTTGGCAGGGGTTAACTATGGCTACACCTTC.

This CDR3 is CSAIDRKSSYEQYF. The CDR3 DNA sequence: TGCAGCGCAATAGACAGGAAAAGCTCCTACGAGCAGTACTTC. This chain connects TRBV29-1 to TRBJ2-7; possible D gene TRBD1, 6 bases. CDR1 is SQVTM and CDR2 is ANQGSEA in the germline V gene. V gave up 7 bases and J gave up 0 bases, with 16 bases separating them. This CDR3 is built from 14 residues.

The chain links TRBV2 to TRBJ2-3; no reliable D call. Germline lookup yields CDR1 SNHLY and CDR2 FYNNEI. This CDR3 has 12 residues. Trimming removed 5 bases at V and 0 bases at J, with 3 bases between. The CDR3 sequence is CASSRSTDTQYF. The CDR3 DNA follows: TGTGCCAGCAGTCGGAGCACAGATACGCAGTATTTT.